These 27 T cell receptor beta chains were all obtained from the same sample, sequenced in a study of vaccination and CD4 T cells after COVID-19 (dated by TCRdb to 2022 to 2024). Receptors were amplified or captured by PCR. The instrument was an Illumina iSeq 100. TCR sequencing of DNA from cultured CD4+ T cells used the Oncomine TCR Beta short-read assay at the Johns Hopkins FTIC core. Clones were called with MiXCR by TCRdb after fastp trimmed the public reads at Q25, and only in-frame beta chains were retained. Every CDR3 protein is listed once, alongside the most common genes and DNA of its rows. A total of approximately 24,000 distinct CDR3 sequences appear in this sample, 40% to 50% of them only once. The top ten constitute roughly 4% of the sample. Their specific antigens are unknown. The intended sense of this specimen's time point label: late sampling 161 to 241 days after vaccination in a few convalescent patients. The treatment or condition label on this specimen signifies: approximately nine-day PBMC culture with coronavirus spike peptide pools or control peptides (ViraFEST assay).

The input for sequencing was CD4+ T cells from blood, cultured in vitro, taken about 7 months after SARS-CoV-2 vaccination. The receptors here all came from a human donor who had recovered from COVID-19.

This chain links TRBV7-2 with TRBJ2-3; D is possibly TRBD1 or TRBD2 (5 bases each). Trimming removed 0 bases at V and 5 bases at J, with 15 bases between. The CDR3 covers 16 residues. Germline V gives CDR1 SGHTA, CDR2 FQGNSA. The CDR3 DNA reads TGTGCCAGCAGCTTAGCGATTGGGACGCGGGTAGATACGCAGTATTTT. Protein sequence: CASSLAIGTRVDTQYF.

CDR3 nucleotide sequence: TGCAGTGCTAGAGATCCCGGACAGGGCGGGAGGAACAATCAGCCCCAGCATTTT. This sequence encodes CSARDPGQGGRNNQPQHF. The genes are TRBV20-1 and TRBJ1-5, with 8 bases lining up with TRBD1. Looked up from germline, CDR1 is DFQATT and CDR2 is SNEGSKA (reference sequence). This CDR3 contains 18 residues. J was trimmed by 3 bases and V by 0 bases; bases with no gene match: 13.

The V gene is TRBV28, the J gene TRBJ2-1, with D uncertain. CDR1 and CDR2 from the germline V gene are MDHEN and SYDVKM. Trimming pared 5 bases from V and 5 bases from J, leaving 16 bases between. The CDR3 contains 15 residues. This chain's CDR3 is CASSPGLGWDNEQFF. CDR3 nucleotide sequence: TGTGCCAGCAGTCCGGGTCTTGGGTGGGACAATGAGCAGTTCTTC.

The genes are TRBV28 and TRBJ2-1; D may match TRBD1 or TRBD2 (6 bases each). The CDR3 totals 18 residues. V shed 2 bases and J shed 5 bases, with 22 bases lying between them. Per germline, CDR1 MDHEN and CDR2 SYDVKM. CDR3 DNA sequence: TGTGCCAGCAGTTTAGGCGCAGGAGGGGGGCATTTCCACAATGAGCAGTTCTTC. Protein: CASSLGAGGGHFHNEQFF.

The chain is built from TRBV7-2 and TRBJ2-3; no clear D gene. Germline lookup yields CDR1 SGHTA and CDR2 FQGNSA. This CDR3 is built from 15 residues. The ends were cut back, 4 bases at V and 1 base at J, with 12 bases in the middle. The CDR3 DNA reads TGTGCCAGCAGCTACCAGTCGCCCCGCACAGATACGCAGTATTTT. Its protein is CASSYQSPRTDTQYF.

This clonotype has more than one count but fewer than ten. The chain recombines TRBV27 with TRBJ2-3; 12 bases line up with TRBD2. Germline trimming cut 10 bases from V and 13 bases from J; bases unmatched to any gene: 6. The CDR3 totals 11 residues. Germline V gene data show CDR1 as MNHEY and CDR2 as SMNVEV (reference sequence). CDR3 sequence reads: CAIPPSGREYF. CDR3 bases: TGTGCCATCCCTCCTAGCGGGAGGGAGTATTTT.

The chain carries TRBV6-4 and TRBJ2-3, with D possibly called TRBD1 or TRBD2 (5 bases each). Per the germline V gene, CDR1 is MRHNA and CDR2 is SNTAGT. The CDR3 contains 13 residues. V lost 4 bases, J lost 0 bases, and 5 bases lay in between. The CDR3 DNA follows: TGTGCCAGCAGTGGGGACAGCACAGATACGCAGTATTTT. It translates to CASSGDSTDTQYF.

This clonotype rates as medium-sized. V gene TRBV28 combines with J gene TRBJ1-5; 10 positions agree with TRBD1. V lost 3 bases to trimming and J lost 2 bases; unmatched junction nucleotides: 16. The CDR3 runs 20 residues. From germline, CDR1 is MDHEN and CDR2 SYDVKM. The CDR3 spells CASSFPGDRGRGVRNQPQHF. CDR3 in DNA: TGTGCCAGCAGTTTCCCCGGGGACAGGGGAAGAGGCGTGCGCAATCAGCCCCAGCATTTT.

The chain links TRBV20-1 to TRBJ2-3, with 8 bases identical to TRBD2. The CDR3 sequence is 17 residues long. Looked up from germline, CDR1 is DFQATT and CDR2 is SNEGSKA (reference sequence). V lost 6 bases to trimming and J lost 2 bases; unmatched junction nucleotides: 16. In DNA, the CDR3 is TGCAGTGCCGATCAAGAAACAGCGGGAGTTGACACAGATACGCAGTATTTT. Its protein product is CSADQETAGVDTDTQYF.

This clonotype was observed a few times. The rearrangement uses TRBV7-2 and TRBJ2-5, with 12 bases aligning to TRBD2. V lost 5 bases, J lost 10 bases, and 11 bases stayed unmatched. The CDR3 totals 15 residues. Germline CDR1 is SGHTA and CDR2 is FQGNSA. The DNA of the CDR3 is TGTGCCAGCAGCCGGACTAGCGGGATGTCCGGGAGCCAGTACTTC. As protein: CASSRTSGMSGSQYF. The full variable domain, completed using reference TRBV7-2 and TRBJ2-5, is GAGVSQSPSNKVTEKGKDVELRCDPISGHTALYWYRQSLGQGLEFLIYFQGNSAPDKSGLPSDRFSAERTGGSVSTLTIQRTQQEDSAVYLCASSRTSGMSGSQYFGPGTRLLVL.

J is TRBJ1-3 and V is TRBV2, with a weak D call TRBD1 (5 bases). The CDR3 runs to 14 residues. The germline V gene encodes CDR1 SNHLY and CDR2 FYNNEI. The V and J ends lost 7 bases and 4 bases respectively, with 14 bases between them. The CDR3 DNA reads TGTGCCAGCACCGAACGGGGGGGAGGAAACACCATATATTTT. As protein: CASTERGGGNTIYF.

This clonotype was detected a few times. The chain joins TRBV7-4 to TRBJ2-3, with D maybe TRBD2 (6 bases). The CDR3 runs to 17 residues. V lost 1 base, J lost 3 bases, and 17 bases lay in between. Germline lookup yields CDR1 SGHVT and CDR2 SQSDAQ. CDR3 in DNA: TGTGCCAGCAGCTTAGTCGTACTATACCGGGAGACAGATACGCAGTATTTT. This translates into CASSLVVLYRETDTQYF.

This clonotype has more than one count but fewer than ten. The chain recombines TRBV6-2 or TRBV6-3 with TRBJ1-1; the D is unclear. From germline, CDR1 is MNHEY and CDR2 SVGEGT. The CDR3 is made up of 16 amino acids. V lost 0 bases to trimming and J lost 1 base, with 12 bases between them. The CDR3 DNA is TGTGCCAGCAGTTACTCGTACCGGACGGCGAACACTGAAGCTTTCTTT. This sequence encodes CASSYSYRTANTEAFF.

The V and J genes are TRBV6-1 and TRBJ1-1; TRBD1 matches at 7 bases. The ends lost 6 bases at V and 4 bases at J; junction bases unmatched: 8. Germline V gene lookup returns CDR1 MNHNS and CDR2 SASEGT. There are 14 residues in the CDR3. Here the CDR3 DNA reads TGTGCCAGCAGCGGAGACAGGGCGAGCACTGAAGCTTTCTTT. Translation gives CASSGDRASTEAFF.

The J gene is TRBJ2-3, the V gene TRBV6-2 or TRBV6-3; possibly TRBD2 for D (7 bases). V lost 6 bases, J lost 2 bases, and 12 bases lay in between. This CDR3 is built from 14 residues. From germline, CDR1 is MNHEY and CDR2 SVGEGT. CDR3 nucleotides: TGTGCCAGCAGAGGGGGGGGGGACACAGATACGCAGTATTTT. Translating it yields CASRGGGDTDTQYF.

To note about this clonotype: One junction end does not reproduce the germline sequence, and a read error may be involved. The chain couples TRBV20-1 to TRBJ1-6; the match to TRBD1 covers 7 bases. Germline CDR1 and CDR2: DFQATT and SNEGSKA (reference sequence). This CDR3 spans 14 amino acids. CDR3 nucleotides: TGCAGTGCTAGAGTAGGGGGCGATAATTCACCCCCCCACTTT. Translated: CSARVGGDNSPPHF.

This clonotype was seen more than once but under ten times. The gene calls are TRBV20-1 and TRBJ2-3; 7 bases line up with TRBD1. The junction had 12 bases not matched to a gene; V was cut back by 6 bases and J by 6 bases. CDR3 size: 14 residues. Germline CDR1 DFQATT, CDR2 SNEGSKA (reference sequence). The CDR3 sequence: CSARPGTAMDTQYF. CDR3 DNA: TGCAGTGCGAGGCCGGGGACAGCCATGGATACGCAGTATTTT.

This chain joins TRBV28 and TRBJ2-5, with D hard to call. From germline, CDR1 is MDHEN and CDR2 SYDVKM. The V and J ends lost 2 bases and 4 bases respectively, with 11 bases between them. This CDR3 spans 14 amino acids. DNA for the CDR3: TGTGCCAGCAGTTTAGGCTGGGGAACAGAGACCCAGTACTTC. Translation: CASSLGWGTETQYF. The complete variable domain, with remaining parts taken from reference TRBV28 and TRBJ2-5, reads DVKVTQSSRYLVKRTGEKVFLECVQDMDHENMFWYRQDPGLGLRLIYFSYDVKMKEKGDIPEGYSVSREKKERFSLILESASTNQTSMYLCASSLGWGTETQYFGPGTRLLVL.

The rearrangement joins TRBV20-1 to TRBJ2-1; 9 bases agree with TRBD2. Germline lookup yields CDR1 DFQATT and CDR2 SNEGSKA (reference sequence). J was trimmed by 4 bases and V by 5 bases; bases with no gene match: 18. The CDR3 is 18 residues long. The CDR3 sequence is CSASANGVAGARYNEQFF. The CDR3 DNA reads TGCAGTGCTTCTGCCAACGGAGTAGCGGGAGCGAGGTACAATGAGCAGTTCTTC.

V usage is TRBV6-1 and J usage is TRBJ2-7; D uncertain. The CDR3 length is 14 residues. With 2 bases removed from V and 7 bases from J, the gap between germline ends came to 15 bases. CDR1 is MNHNS, CDR2 SASEGT, per germline. For the CDR3, the DNA is TGTGCCAGCAGTGAATTACGGGTTTTGGGAGAGCAGTACTTC. Protein sequence: CASSELRVLGEQYF.

V gene TRBV6-4 combines with J gene TRBJ1-5, with D uncertain. Germline-derived CDR1 and CDR2 are MRHNA and SNTAGT. Trimming left V 5 bases short and J 5 bases short, with 16 bases between. The CDR3 loop spans 15 amino acids. The CDR3 loop reads CASSSLSCLDQPQHF. CDR3 in DNA: TGTGCCAGCAGTTCGTTAAGTTGTTTGGATCAGCCCCAGCATTTT.

J is TRBJ2-7 and V is TRBV6-1; 9 nucleotides agree with TRBD2. Trimming at V came to 10 bases and at J to 2 bases, leaving 6 bases not matched to a gene. CDR1 and CDR2 (germline): MNHNS, SASEGT. This CDR3 has 13 residues. CDR3 in DNA: TGTGCCACCCACGGCGGGAGGGCCTACGAGCAGTACTTC. Protein: CATHGGRAYEQYF.

This clonotype was seen a handful of times. V gene TRBV7-9 combines with J gene TRBJ2-7; 7 bases fit TRBD2. The CDR3 spans 16 residues. Germline loops: CDR1 SEHNR, CDR2 FQNEAQ (reference sequence). Trimming at V came to 7 bases and at J to 2 bases, leaving 14 bases not matched to a gene. The CDR3: CASIPGGGGSAYEQYF. In nucleotides, the CDR3 is TGTGCCAGCATCCCGGGTGGTGGCGGGAGCGCCTACGAGCAGTACTTC.

The rearrangement joins TRBV18 to TRBJ1-1; D remains ambiguous. From germline, CDR1 is KGHSH and CDR2 LQKENI. CDR3 length: 14 residues. Trimming removed 6 bases from V and 6 bases from J, with 17 bases in between. CDR3 sequence: CASSPSGNGAEAFF. CDR3 nucleotide sequence: TGTGCCAGCTCCCCCTCGGGGAATGGCGCTGAAGCTTTCTTT.

This clonotype came up once. V gene TRBV20-1 combines with J gene TRBJ2-1, with D possibly being TRBD2 (6 bases). The CDR3 totals 13 residues. V lost 5 bases and J lost 6, with 14 bases in between. Germline CDR1 and CDR2: DFQATT and SNEGSKA (reference sequence). This CDR3 reads CSALEGPRNEQFF. For the CDR3, the DNA is TGCAGTGCTTTGGAGGGCCCCCGCAATGAGCAGTTCTTC.

This chain connects TRBV6-4 to TRBJ2-3; TRBD1 agrees at 7 bases. V gave up 0 bases and J gave up 4 bases; unmatched junction bases: 1. The length of the CDR3 is 14 residues. The germline V gene has CDR1 MRHNA and CDR2 SNTAGT. This CDR3 reads CASSDSGGADTQYF. For the CDR3, the DNA is TGTGCCAGCAGTGACTCAGGGGGCGCAGATACGCAGTATTTT.

The CDR3 DNA sequence: TGTGCCAGCAGACCCGACAGAGCCGCTTTGTATAATTCACCCCTCCACTTT. Translation: CASRPDRAALYNSPLHF. This chain joins TRBV27 and TRBJ1-6, with a weak D call TRBD1 (5 bases). CDR1 is MNHEY and CDR2 is SMNVEV in the germline V gene (reference sequence). Trimming pared 6 bases from V and 4 bases from J, leaving 19 bases between. The CDR3 sequence is 17 residues long.